This T cell receptor (beta chain) was sequenced for a study of early T cells in non-severe SARS-CoV-2 infection. Study context: Whole-blood bulk RNA, unsorted, was sequenced, and chains were unpaired. Findings of the study overall: Matching with VDJdb favored anti-spike CD8 responses (missing private and CD4 specificities).

The V end was cut by 1 base, the J end by 1 base, with 4 bases between. This CDR3 has 13 amino acids. The germline gives CDR1 LGHDT, CDR2 YNNKEL (reference sequence). Each single cDNA molecule received a unique molecular identifier. TCRdb re-derived calls from the 5' RACE reads in MiXCR, one entry per CDR3 protein. The sample has 30,000 to 35,000 distinct CDR3 sequences, roughly 5.7% seen once. This clonotype showed up many times. Its antigen is unidentified. The source material was whole blood. This chain uses TRBV3-1 with TRBJ2-5; D is uncertain. The TCR sequence derives from an adult who was a healthcare worker with PCR-confirmed SARS-CoV-2 infection or an uninfected control (not recorded which). The CDR3 sequence is CASSQGSQETQYF. The CDR3 DNA reads TGTGCCAGCAGCCAAGGCAGCCAAGAGACCCAGTACTTC.